The table lists the clone carrying this TCR beta chain with a count of one. Its antigen is as yet unknown. This sample is part of a study of blood T cells in healthy people across ages. Sample-barcoded 5' priming and a J-beta primer mix drove a second PCR of about 7 to 12 cycles. From the 5' RACE reads, TCRdb called clonotypes with MiXCR, one entry per CDR3 protein. The table includes about 800,000 distinct CDR3 sequences, roughly 25% detected once. Overall study findings and caveats: Expanded clonotype shifts may have been confounded, as the donors had an unknown CMV status.

Each sample provided at least 5.5 micrograms of extracted total RNA. Between the trimmed V and J ends, which lost 1 base and 7 bases, there was a span of 7 bases. Germline V gene sequence: CDR1 SEHNR, CDR2 FQNEAQ (reference sequence). The CDR3 covers 12 residues. A further study also used this sample, focusing on T cells of mothers and their children. From that report: None of the identified T cell clones proved to be persistent microchimeric clones.

The sequence was obtained from a boy aged 5 to 17 in good health. The sequenced sample consisted of blood. The rearrangement joins TRBV7-9 to TRBJ1-1; D uncertain. The CDR3 nucleotides read TGTGCCAGCAGCTTAGAAACTGGTGAAGCTTTCTTT. Encoded protein: CASSLETGEAFF.